This T cell receptor (beta chain) is from a study of long-term antiretroviral therapy in people with HIV. Participants with HIV, all of them, were treated in the United States. V was trimmed by 7 bases and J by 4 bases, leaving 7 bases between them. The CDR3 is 11 residues long. Germline loops: CDR1 MNHGY, CDR2 SVAAGI. Concerning this clone itself: The antigen is not known.

Survey-level immunoSEQ v3.0 assays were run. TCRdb's table, derived via immunoSEQ multiplex PCR, lists solely in-frame clones and lacks some. This table has some 24,000 clones, 81% appearing once. Notes on the study in general: ART-treated samples gained diversity yet remained below transplant donor controls. Blood specimens, gathered between 2004 and 2017, were possibly obtained under older ART regimens. Repertoire dominance by clones expanded before ART was seen at all time points.

The sequence was obtained from a woman younger than 35 with HIV. The chain employs TRBV6-9 and TRBJ1-1; D is undetermined. This sample comprised unsorted PBMCs, obtained at the start of antiretroviral therapy, before treatment. The CDR3 DNA follows: TGTGCCAGCAATCGGGGCACTGAAGCTTTCTTT. This gives the protein CASNRGTEAFF.